This T cell receptor beta chain was observed in a study of blood T cell repertoires in COVID-19. Study background: Sites across the United States, Italy and Spain contributed samples from acute and convalescent COVID-19.

In the original workflow: Scientists estimated how many nucleated cells there were by amplifying reference gene primers. TCRdb keeps only in-frame clones here, not all; method: immunoSEQ multiplex PCR. D and trimming come from the DNA, and the V and J calls and clone size come from that table. The sample gives roughly 290,000 clones, about 80% of which show up once; 15% to 18% is in the top ten. CDR3 size: 11 residues. Trimming pared 6 bases from V and 11 bases from J, leaving 10 bases between. In germline, CDR1 is KGHDR, CDR2 SFDVKD. Seattle patients were enrolled during active infection and followed longitudinally.

Sequenced: peripheral blood. The V and J genes are TRBV24-1 and TRBJ2-1, with D tentatively TRBD2 (6 bases). The receptor's source is a person between 65 and 79 years old with COVID-19, enrolled during active disease. The CDR3 here is CATSLGGKQFF. The CDR3 region has the DNA TGTGCCACCAGTCTCGGAGGGAAGCAGTTCTTC.